This is a list of T cell receptor beta chains from one sample in a study of cytomegalovirus exposure and HLA in healthy donors. Clones were sequenced by immunoSEQ multiplex PCR, and TCRdb holds only the in-frame ones, with some missing. This repertoire shows 150,000 to 200,000 clones, 65% to 85% found once; its top ten account for 2.5% to 3%. Specimen: PBMCs. The receptors here all came from a female donor in good health and CMV-seronegative. Both conserved end residues are part of each CDR3. A D gene is named only where the DNA matches it firmly. Where a row states a size, it is once, few, many or the class of an expanded clone; other rows omit it.

D gene	V gene	clone size	J gene	CDR3 protein	CDR3 DNA
.	TRBV29-1	once	TRBJ1-1	CSVKVGDRAEAFF	TGCAGCGTCAAAGTAGGGGATCGGGCTGAAGCTTTCTTT
TRBD1	TRBV4-3	.	TRBJ2-7	CASSQNAGTGPYEQYF	TGCGCCAGCAGCCAAAACGCCGGGACAGGGCCCTACGAGCAGTACTTC
.	TRBV5-4	.	TRBJ2-7	CASSLGGFYEQYF	TGTGCCAGCAGCCTCGGGGGATTCTACGAGCAGTACTTC
.	TRBV9	once	TRBJ2-3	CASNYKGITDTQYF	TGTGCCAGCAATTACAAGGGGATCACAGATACGCAGTATTTT
TRBD2	TRBV6-5	.	TRBJ2-5	CASSYSGLAAPGEQYF	TGTGCCAGCAGTTACTCGGGACTAGCGGCACCGGGGGAGCAGTACTTC
.	TRBV11-2	.	TRBJ2-1	CASSFLAKTYNEQFF	TGTGCCAGCAGCTTCCTAGCGAAAACCTACAATGAGCAGTTCTTC
.	TRBV2	.	TRBJ1-1	CARFRTALNTEAFF	TGTGCCAGATTTAGGACAGCTCTTAACACTGAAGCTTTCTTT
.	TRBV7-9	few	TRBJ2-7	CASSPTGGTYEQYF	TGTGCCAGCAGCCCGACCGGGGGTACCTACGAGCAGTACTTC
TRBD1	TRBV5-1	.	TRBJ2-2	CASSDDRVGNTGELFF	TGCGCCAGCAGTGATGACAGGGTGGGGAACACCGGGGAGCTGTTTTTT
TRBD1	TRBV4-3	.	TRBJ1-5	CASSQTIQGNQPQHF	TGCGCCAGCAGCCAGACCATACAGGGGAATCAGCCCCAGCATTTT
.	TRBV6-6	.	TRBJ1-3	CASSLDSSGNTIYF	TGTGCCAGCAGTTTGGACAGCTCTGGAAACACCATATATTTT
TRBD2	TRBV6-6	.	TRBJ2-7	CASSYSGTTTYEQYF	TGTGCCAGCAGTTACTCGGGGACTACTACCTACGAGCAGTACTTC
.	TRBV7-8	.	TRBJ1-5	CASSLMVAENQPQHF	TGTGCCAGCAGCTTAATGGTGGCAGAAAATCAGCCCCAGCATTTT
TRBD1	TRBV7-3	.	TRBJ2-5	CASSQGQGRQETQYF	TGTGCCAGCAGCCAGGGACAGGGAAGACAAGAGACCCAGTACTTC
.	TRBV6-1	.	TRBJ1-6	CASRLISDSPLHF	TGTGCCAGCCGTCTTATTTCTGATTCACCCCTCCACTTT
.	TRBV29-1	.	TRBJ2-5	CSVVPTGVKTQYF	TGCAGCGTTGTCCCCACGGGGGTAAAGACCCAGTACTTC
TRBD1	TRBV25-1	.	TRBJ1-1	CASRRQGATTEAFF	TGTGCCAGCAGGAGACAGGGGGCGACCACTGAAGCTTTCTTT
TRBD1	TRBV5-1	few	TRBJ2-7	CASSLDLGGGDEQYF	TGCGCCAGCAGCTTGGATCTAGGGGGCGGTGACGAGCAGTACTTC
.	TRBV7-2	.	TRBJ2-3	CASSLEPNTQYF	TGTGCCAGCAGCTTAGAGCCAAATACGCAGTATTTT
TRBD1	TRBV7-3	.	TRBJ2-1	CASSSKLGQGSNEQFF	TGTGCCAGCAGCTCCAAGTTGGGACAGGGGTCCAATGAGCAGTTCTTC
.	TRBV5-1	.	TRBJ1-1	CASSLTGVTEAFF	TGCGCCAGCAGCCTCACCGGAGTCACTGAAGCTTTCTTT
.	TRBV20-1	few	TRBJ1-1	CSARAEEAFF	TGCAGTGCTAGAGCAGAAGAAGCTTTCTTT
.	TRBV6-4	.	TRBJ1-6	CASSEPESSYNSPLHF	TGTGCCAGCAGTGAGCCAGAAAGCTCCTATAATTCACCCCTCCACTTT
TRBD2	TRBV19	.	TRBJ2-3	CASSIDQPPTSGSLLCTDTQYF	TGTGCCAGTAGTATAGATCAGCCCCCGACTAGCGGGAGTCTTCTTTGCACAGATACGCAGTATTTT
TRBD2	TRBV4-3	.	TRBJ2-3	CASSSLAGRTDTQYF	TGCGCCAGCAGCTCCCTAGCGGGCCGCACAGATACGCAGTATTTT
.	TRBV4-1	.	TRBJ2-3	CASSSSTTSTDTQYF	TGCGCCAGCAGCTCCTCTACGACTAGCACAGATACGCAGTATTTT
.	TRBV18	.	TRBJ2-5	CASSRNGGEEQYF	TGTGCCAGCTCTCGCAATGGAGGGGAAGAGCAGTACTTC
TRBD2	TRBV4-1	once	TRBJ2-1	CASTVAGVTYNEQFF	TGCGCCAGCACGGTAGCGGGGGTCACCTACAATGAGCAGTTCTTC
TRBD1	TRBV7-2	.	TRBJ1-1	CASSAWGQGARTEAFF	TGTGCCAGCAGCGCGTGGGGACAGGGGGCTCGAACTGAAGCTTTCTTT
.	TRBV7-9	few	TRBJ2-7	CASSLYYEQYF	TGTGCCAGCAGCCTCTATTACGAGCAGTACTTC
TRBD2	TRBV7-2	once	TRBJ2-7	CASSLPGGPDEQYF	TGTGCCAGCAGCTTACCGGGAGGGCCTGACGAGCAGTACTTC
TRBD1	TRBV5-1	.	TRBJ1-2	CASSLATGANYGYTF	TGCGCCAGCAGCTTGGCCACAGGGGCCAACTATGGCTACACCTTC
TRBD1	TRBV5-1	.	TRBJ2-7	CASSLATGTGNYEQYF	TGCGCCAGCAGCTTGGCTACCGGGACAGGGAACTACGAGCAGTACTTC
.	TRBV9	.	TRBJ1-2	CASSVGTLDGSYGYTF	TGTGCCAGCAGCGTAGGGACTTTGGACGGCTCCTATGGCTACACCTTC
TRBD2	TRBV5-1	.	TRBJ2-5	CASRGGLAVETQYF	TGCGCCAGCAGAGGGGGACTAGCGGTCGAGACCCAGTACTTC
TRBD2	TRBV25-1	.	TRBJ2-7	CASSASGAHYEQYF	TGTGCCAGCAGTGCTAGCGGGGCTCACTACGAGCAGTACTTC
.	TRBV9	once	TRBJ1-2	CASSVGSGDGYTF	TGTGCCAGCAGCGTAGGTTCGGGGGATGGCTACACCTTC
.	TRBV10-3	.	TRBJ1-1	CAISELGGATNTEAFF	TGTGCCATCAGTGAGTTGGGGGGGGCTACGAACACTGAAGCTTTCTTT
.	TRBV29-1	.	TRBJ2-7	CSVVGHDRSYEQYF	TGCAGCGTTGTGGGACATGATCGCTCCTACGAGCAGTACTTC
TRBD2	TRBV30	few	TRBJ2-4	CAWNSGGPSKNIQYF	TGTGCCTGGAATTCGGGAGGGCCGTCCAAAAACATTCAGTACTTC
TRBD2	TRBV5-1	.	TRBJ2-7	CASSPGTSGFYEQYF	TGCGCCAGCAGCCCTGGGACTAGCGGGTTTTACGAGCAGTACTTC
.	TRBV7-6	.	TRBJ1-3	CASSLVGGAGNTIYF	TGTGCCAGCAGCTTAGTAGGAGGGGCTGGAAACACCATATATTTT
.	TRBV6-1	.	TRBJ1-5	CASSEGGWDINQPQHF	TGTGCCAGCAGTGAAGGGGGTTGGGACATCAATCAGCCCCAGCATTTT
TRBD2	TRBV2	.	TRBJ2-7	CASSDLAAPYEQYF	TGTGCCAGCAGTGACCTAGCGGCACCCTACGAGCAGTACTTC
TRBD2	TRBV28	.	TRBJ2-3	CASTPTSGRVPDTQYF	TGTGCCAGCACCCCAACTAGCGGGAGGGTTCCAGATACGCAGTATTTT
.	TRBV18	.	TRBJ1-4	CASSPPGQPEKLFF	TGTGCCAGCTCACCACCGGGGCAGCCTGAAAAACTGTTTTTT
TRBD2	TRBV9	.	TRBJ2-3	CASSVDSGGTDTQYF	TGTGCCAGCAGCGTAGACAGCGGGGGCACAGATACGCAGTATTTT
.	TRBV29-1	few	TRBJ2-2	CSVGGRSNTGELFF	TGCAGCGTTGGAGGGAGATCGAACACCGGGGAGCTGTTTTTT